This T cell receptor beta chain was sequenced during a study of neoadjuvant anti-PD-1 for oral cavity cancer. Study-level findings and limits: Pretreatment Treg/Th17 ratio correlated inversely with post-treatment tumor clonality.

Patients had newly diagnosed, untreated stage II-IVA oral cavity squamous cell carcinoma. With regard to this clone: Its antigen remains unknown.

The CDR3 extends over 14 amino acids. Trimming removed 6 bases at V and 1 base at J, with 9 bases between. CDR1 is MNHEY, CDR2 SMNVEV, per germline (reference sequence). The table came from immunoSEQ multiplex PCR; TCRdb's copy has only in-frame clones and leaves some out. The profile shows about 72,000 clones, around 88% of them singletons. Sequencing used PBMCs, obtained before nivolumab (anti-PD-1) treatment. The receptor's source is a person between 40 and 85 years old with oral cavity squamous cell carcinoma. This chain links TRBV27 with TRBJ1-4; D call uncertain. This chain's CDR3 is CASRSGVTNEKLFF. The DNA of the CDR3 is TGTGCCAGCAGGAGCGGGGTAACTAATGAAAAACTGTTTTTT.